This T cell receptor beta chain comes out of a study of shared clonotypes between healthy human individuals. As for this clone: Its antigen is still unknown.

Study findings and constraints: On the whole, naive subsets had larger estimated richness than memory subsets had.

Clones were read by immunoSEQ multiplex PCR, and TCRdb kept only the in-frame ones, dropping some. The sample has about 510,000 clones; around 96% are singletons. The CDR3 spans 16 residues. CDR1 SGHDN and CDR2 FVKESK come from the germline V gene. Trimming cost V 3 bases and J 2 bases; bases outside gene matches: 7. Material: naive CD4+ T cells sorted from blood. As to subset: CD45RA+ positively selected. The sequence derives from a woman in her twenties or thirties in good health. The rearrangement joins TRBV14 to TRBJ2-1; 7 bases map to TRBD2. This CDR3 reads CASSHVSGLPYNEQFF. The CDR3 coding sequence is TGTGCCAGCAGCCATGTGTCGGGACTACCCTACAATGAGCAGTTCTTC.